This T cell receptor (beta chain) was sequenced in a study of shared clonotypes between healthy human individuals. Source study methods: Sequence data from immunoSEQ were junction-only and lacked quality scores; consequently, filtering differed. TCRdb's table, derived via immunoSEQ multiplex PCR, lists solely in-frame clones and lacks some. V and J calls plus clone size are reproduced from that table; the DNA served to infer D and trimming. The repertoire includes about 580,000 clones, roughly 98% of them detected once, and roughly 0.29% sits in the top ten. Germline CDR1 SGHTA, CDR2 FQGNSA. V gave up 7 bases and J gave up 8 bases; unmatched junction bases: 10. There are 15 residues in the CDR3. Naive CD8 populations comprised CD45RO-negative cells positively selected for CCR7, excluding terminally differentiated effector memory CD45RA+ cells.

Material: naive CD8+ T cells sorted from blood. The V gene is TRBV7-2, the J gene TRBJ2-1; 11 bases line up with TRBD2. The sequence was obtained from a man aged 25-45 years in good health. This CDR3 is CASIRLAGSRDEQFF. In DNA, the CDR3 is TGTGCCAGCATAAGACTAGCGGGGTCTCGGGATGAGCAGTTCTTC.